This T cell receptor beta chain was captured by sequencing in a study of blood T cell repertoires in COVID-19. V was clipped by 4 bases and J by 1 base; unmatched bases: 3. This CDR3 has 15 amino acids. Germline lookup yields CDR1 SGHVS and CDR2 FNYEAQ. The table came from immunoSEQ multiplex PCR; TCRdb's copy has only in-frame clones and leaves some out. The sample carries about 120,000 clones, around 88% recorded once. The chain links TRBV7-6 to TRBJ2-3; TRBD2 matches at 9 bases. This receptor was identified in a woman in her forties or fifties with active or convalescent COVID-19. Material for sequencing was peripheral blood. The CDR3 loop is CASSSRTSGTDTQYF. In DNA, the CDR3 is TGTGCCAGCAGCTCCCGGACTAGCGGCACAGATACGCAGTATTTT.